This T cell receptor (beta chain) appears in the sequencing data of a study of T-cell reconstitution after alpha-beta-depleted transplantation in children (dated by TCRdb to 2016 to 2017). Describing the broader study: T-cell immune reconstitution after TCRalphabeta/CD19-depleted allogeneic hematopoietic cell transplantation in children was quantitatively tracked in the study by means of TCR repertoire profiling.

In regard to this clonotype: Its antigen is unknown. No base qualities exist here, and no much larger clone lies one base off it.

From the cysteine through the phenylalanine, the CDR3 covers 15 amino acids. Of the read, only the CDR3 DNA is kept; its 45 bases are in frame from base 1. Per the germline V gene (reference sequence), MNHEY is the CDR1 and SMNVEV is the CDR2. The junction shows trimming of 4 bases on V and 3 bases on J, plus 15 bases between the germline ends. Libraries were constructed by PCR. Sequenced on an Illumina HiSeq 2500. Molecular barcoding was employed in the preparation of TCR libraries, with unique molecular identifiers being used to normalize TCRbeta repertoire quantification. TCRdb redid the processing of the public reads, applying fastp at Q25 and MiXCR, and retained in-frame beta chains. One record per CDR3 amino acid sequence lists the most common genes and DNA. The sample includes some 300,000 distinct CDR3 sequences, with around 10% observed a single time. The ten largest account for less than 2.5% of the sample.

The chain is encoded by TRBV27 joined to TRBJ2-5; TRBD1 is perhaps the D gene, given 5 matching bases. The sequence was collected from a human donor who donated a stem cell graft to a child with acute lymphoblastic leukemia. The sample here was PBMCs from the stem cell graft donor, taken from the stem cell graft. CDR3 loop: CASSYGVGAEETQYF. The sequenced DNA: TGTGCCAGCAGTTATGGGGTAGGGGCGGAAGAGACCCAGTACTTC.